The clone carrying this T cell receptor beta chain was found once. The sample is drawn from a study of blood T cell repertoires in COVID-19. The data were produced by immunoSEQ multiplex PCR, yet TCRdb's version contains in-frame clones alone and is incomplete. The sample carries about 28,000 clones, 89% recorded once. The specimen sequenced was peripheral blood. This TCR was sampled from a human donor with acute or convalescent COVID-19. The donor label of this sample is uncertain.

Here the CDR3 reads CASRRGGSDEQYV. In DNA form, the CDR3 reads TGTGCCAGCAGACGGGGGGGGTCGGACGAGCAGTACGTC. V is TRBV6-5 and J is TRBJ2-7; 8 nucleotides agree with TRBD2. The CDR3 has 13 amino acids. V lost 6 bases and J lost 5; bases outside the gene matches: 6. Germline V gives CDR1 MNHEY, CDR2 SVGAGI.